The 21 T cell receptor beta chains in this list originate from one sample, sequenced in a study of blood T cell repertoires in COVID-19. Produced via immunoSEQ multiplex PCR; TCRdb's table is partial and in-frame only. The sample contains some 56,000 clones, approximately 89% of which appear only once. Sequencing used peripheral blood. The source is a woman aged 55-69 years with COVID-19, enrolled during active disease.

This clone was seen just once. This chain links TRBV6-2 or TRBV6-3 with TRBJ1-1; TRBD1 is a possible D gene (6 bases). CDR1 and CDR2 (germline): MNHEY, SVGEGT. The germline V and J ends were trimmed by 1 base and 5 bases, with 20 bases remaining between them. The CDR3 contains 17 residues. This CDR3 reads CASSYLADPGERTEAFF. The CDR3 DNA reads TGTGCCAGCAGTTACTTAGCCGACCCAGGGGAGAGAACTGAAGCTTTCTTT.

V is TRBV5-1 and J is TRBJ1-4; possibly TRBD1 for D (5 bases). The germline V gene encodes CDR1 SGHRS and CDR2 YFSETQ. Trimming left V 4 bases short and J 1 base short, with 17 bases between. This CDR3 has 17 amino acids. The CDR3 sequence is CASSPGDRGLTNEKLFF. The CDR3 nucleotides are TGCGCCAGCAGCCCTGGGGATAGGGGTCTAACTAATGAAAAACTGTTTTTT.

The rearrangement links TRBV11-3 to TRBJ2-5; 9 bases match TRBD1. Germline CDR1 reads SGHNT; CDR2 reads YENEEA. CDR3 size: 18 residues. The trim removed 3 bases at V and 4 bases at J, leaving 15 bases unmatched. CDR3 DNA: TGTGCCAGCAGCTTGGGCAGGACGGACAGGGGTTTATTAGAGACCCAGTACTTC. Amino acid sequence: CASSLGRTDRGLLETQYF.

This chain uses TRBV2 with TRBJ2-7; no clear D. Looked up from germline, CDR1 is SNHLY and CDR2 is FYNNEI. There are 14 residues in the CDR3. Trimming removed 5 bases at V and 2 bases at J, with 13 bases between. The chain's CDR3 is CASSRTPEAYEQYF. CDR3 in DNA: TGTGCCAGCAGTCGTACACCCGAGGCCTACGAGCAGTACTTC.

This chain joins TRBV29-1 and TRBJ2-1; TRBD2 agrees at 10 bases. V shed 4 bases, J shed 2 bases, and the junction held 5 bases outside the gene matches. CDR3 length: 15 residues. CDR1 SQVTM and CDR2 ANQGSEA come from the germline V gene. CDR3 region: CSVGKRGGAYNEQFF. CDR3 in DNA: TGCAGCGTTGGGAAGCGGGGGGGCGCCTACAATGAGCAGTTCTTC.

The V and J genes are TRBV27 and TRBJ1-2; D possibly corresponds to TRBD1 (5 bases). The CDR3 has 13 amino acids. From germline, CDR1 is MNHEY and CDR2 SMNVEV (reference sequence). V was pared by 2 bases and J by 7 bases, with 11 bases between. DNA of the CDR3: TGTGCCAGCAGTTTAACCCTCGGGGGTGGCTACACCTTC. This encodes CASSLTLGGGYTF.

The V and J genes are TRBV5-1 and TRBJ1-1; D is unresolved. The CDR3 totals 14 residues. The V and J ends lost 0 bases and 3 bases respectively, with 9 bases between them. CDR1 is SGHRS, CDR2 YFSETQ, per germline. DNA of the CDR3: TGCGCCAGCAGCTTGGGGCAGGCGTACACTGAAGCTTTCTTT. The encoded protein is CASSLGQAYTEAFF.

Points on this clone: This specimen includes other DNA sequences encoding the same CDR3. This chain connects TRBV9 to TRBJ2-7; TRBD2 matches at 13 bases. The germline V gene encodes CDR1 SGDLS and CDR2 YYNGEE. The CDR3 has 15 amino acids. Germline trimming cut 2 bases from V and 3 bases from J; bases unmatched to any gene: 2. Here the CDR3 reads CASSVGTSGNYEQYF. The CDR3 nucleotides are TGTGCCAGCAGCGTCGGGACTAGCGGGAACTACGAGCAGTACTTC.

CDR3 sequence: CASSQQGYTEAFF. DNA for the CDR3: TGTGCCAGCAGTCAGCAGGGCTACACTGAAGCTTTCTTT. The rearrangement uses TRBV27 and TRBJ1-1, with D perhaps TRBD1 (5 bases). CDR1 is MNHEY and CDR2 is SMNVEV in the germline V gene (reference sequence). The CDR3 has 13 residues. Trimming removed 5 bases at V and 3 bases at J, with 10 bases between.

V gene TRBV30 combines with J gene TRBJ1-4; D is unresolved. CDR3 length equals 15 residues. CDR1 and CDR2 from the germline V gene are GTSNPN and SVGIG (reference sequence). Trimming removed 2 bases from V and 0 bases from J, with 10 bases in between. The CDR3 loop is CAWSPRDPTNEKLFF. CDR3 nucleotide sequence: TGTGCCTGGAGTCCCCGGGATCCAACTAATGAAAAACTGTTTTTT.

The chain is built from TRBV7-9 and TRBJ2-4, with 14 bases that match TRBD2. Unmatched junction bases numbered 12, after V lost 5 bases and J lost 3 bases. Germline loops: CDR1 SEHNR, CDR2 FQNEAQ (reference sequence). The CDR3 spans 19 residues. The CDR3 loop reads CASSEGGTSGSRVKNIQYF. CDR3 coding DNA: TGTGCCAGCAGCGAAGGAGGGACTAGCGGGAGTCGGGTCAAAAACATTCAGTACTTC.

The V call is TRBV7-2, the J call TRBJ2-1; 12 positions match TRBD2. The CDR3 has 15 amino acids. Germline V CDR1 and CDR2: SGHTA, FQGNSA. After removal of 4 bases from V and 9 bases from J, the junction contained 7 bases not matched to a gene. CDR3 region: CASSYGLAGRGEQFF. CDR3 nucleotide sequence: TGTGCCAGCAGCTATGGACTAGCGGGAAGGGGTGAGCAGTTCTTC. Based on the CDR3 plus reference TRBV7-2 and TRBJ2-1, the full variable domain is GAGVSQSPSNKVTEKGKDVELRCDPISGHTALYWYRQSLGQGLEFLIYFQGNSAPDKSGLPSDRFSAERTGGSVSTLTIQRTQQEDSAVYLCASSYGLAGRGEQFFGPGTRLTVL.

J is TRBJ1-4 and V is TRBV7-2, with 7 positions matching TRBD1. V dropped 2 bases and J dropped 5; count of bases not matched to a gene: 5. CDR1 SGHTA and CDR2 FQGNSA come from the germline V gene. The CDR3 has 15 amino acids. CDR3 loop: CASSLNPGQNEKLFF. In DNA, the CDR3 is TGTGCCAGCAGCTTAAACCCGGGACAGAATGAAAAACTGTTTTTT.

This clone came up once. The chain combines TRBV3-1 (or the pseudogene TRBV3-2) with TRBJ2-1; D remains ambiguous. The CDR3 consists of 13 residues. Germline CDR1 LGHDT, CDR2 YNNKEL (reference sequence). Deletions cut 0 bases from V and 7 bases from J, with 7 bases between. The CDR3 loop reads CASSQENWNEQFF. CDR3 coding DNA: TGTGCCAGCAGCCAAGAGAACTGGAATGAGCAGTTCTTC.

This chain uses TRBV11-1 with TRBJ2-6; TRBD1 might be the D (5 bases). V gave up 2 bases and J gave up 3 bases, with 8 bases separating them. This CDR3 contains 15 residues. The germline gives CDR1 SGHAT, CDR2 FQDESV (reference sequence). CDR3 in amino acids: CASSLSGFGANVLTF. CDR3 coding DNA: TGTGCCAGCAGCTTATCAGGGTTTGGGGCCAACGTCCTGACTTTC.

In DNA, the CDR3 is TGTGCCAGCAGTTGGACTTCCGGGGAGCTGTTTTTT. Translated, it gives CASSWTSGELFF. The gene calls are TRBV13 and TRBJ2-2; TRBD2 is a possible D gene (5 bases). CDR3 length equals 12 residues. CDR1 and CDR2 (germline): PRHDT, FYEKMQ (reference sequence). The V end lost 6 bases, the J end lost 6 bases, and 8 bases lay between the germline ends.

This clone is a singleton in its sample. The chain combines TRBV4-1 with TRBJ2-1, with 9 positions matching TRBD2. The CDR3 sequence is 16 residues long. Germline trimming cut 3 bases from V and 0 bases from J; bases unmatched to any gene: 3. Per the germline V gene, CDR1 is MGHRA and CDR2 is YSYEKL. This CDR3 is CASSQTSGRSYNEQFF. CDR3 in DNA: TGCGCCAGCAGCCAGACTAGCGGTCGCTCCTACAATGAGCAGTTCTTC.

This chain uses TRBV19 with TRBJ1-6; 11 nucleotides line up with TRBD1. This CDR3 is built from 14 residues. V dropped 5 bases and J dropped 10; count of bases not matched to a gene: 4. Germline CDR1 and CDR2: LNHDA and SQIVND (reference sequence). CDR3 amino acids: CASSGTGGKSPLHF. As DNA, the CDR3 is TGTGCCAGTAGTGGGACAGGGGGAAAATCACCCCTCCACTTT.

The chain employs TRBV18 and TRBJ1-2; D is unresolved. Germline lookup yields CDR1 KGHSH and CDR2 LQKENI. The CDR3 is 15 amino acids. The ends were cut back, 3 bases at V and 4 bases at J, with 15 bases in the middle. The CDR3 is CASSPESELGYGYTF. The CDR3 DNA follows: TGTGCCAGCTCACCGGAGTCAGAGTTGGGCTATGGCTACACCTTC.

The CDR3 spells CASSQDRGAGGSDTQYF. In DNA, the CDR3 is TGCGCCAGCAGCCAAGACCGGGGAGCGGGGGGGTCAGATACGCAGTATTTT. The gene calls are TRBV4-1 and TRBJ2-3; 10 nucleotides align to TRBD2. CDR3 length: 17 amino acids. V was clipped by 0 bases and J by 4 bases; unmatched bases: 7. The germline CDR1 and CDR2 sequences are MGHRA and YSYEKL.

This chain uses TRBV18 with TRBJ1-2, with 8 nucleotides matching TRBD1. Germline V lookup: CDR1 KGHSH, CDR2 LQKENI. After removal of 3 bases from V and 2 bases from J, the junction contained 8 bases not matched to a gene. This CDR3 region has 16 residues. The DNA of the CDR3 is TGTGCCAGCTCACCTCAGGGGGCAGGGACGAACTATGGCTACACCTTC. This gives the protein CASSPQGAGTNYGYTF.